Sequencing of this TCR beta chain was carried out in a study of T cells in Graves' hyperthyroidism and ophthalmopathy. Across the whole study: The blood sample was taken at first diagnosis, before treatment began.

There were TCR beta CDR3 regions amplified from RNA transcripts. In the first-round RT-PCR of the TCR CDR3, the HTBI primer set was used. TCRdb passed the multiplex PCR reads through MiXCR, listing each CDR3 protein once. The sample yields around 520,000 distinct CDR3 sequences, around 22% seen once. V shed 6 bases and J 5 bases; nucleotides not matched to a gene: 10. This CDR3 has 15 residues. Per the germline V gene, CDR1 is MNHNS and CDR2 is SASEGT. This clonotype was picked up many times. The chain joins TRBV6-1 to TRBJ2-7; TRBD1 matches at 10 bases. The TCR sequence derives from a woman in her thirties with Graves' ophthalmopathy. The sample consisted of blood. The CDR3 bases are TGTGCCAGCAGCCTCGACAGGGGGCGACTGGACGAGCAGTACTTC. Protein product: CASSLDRGRLDEQYF.